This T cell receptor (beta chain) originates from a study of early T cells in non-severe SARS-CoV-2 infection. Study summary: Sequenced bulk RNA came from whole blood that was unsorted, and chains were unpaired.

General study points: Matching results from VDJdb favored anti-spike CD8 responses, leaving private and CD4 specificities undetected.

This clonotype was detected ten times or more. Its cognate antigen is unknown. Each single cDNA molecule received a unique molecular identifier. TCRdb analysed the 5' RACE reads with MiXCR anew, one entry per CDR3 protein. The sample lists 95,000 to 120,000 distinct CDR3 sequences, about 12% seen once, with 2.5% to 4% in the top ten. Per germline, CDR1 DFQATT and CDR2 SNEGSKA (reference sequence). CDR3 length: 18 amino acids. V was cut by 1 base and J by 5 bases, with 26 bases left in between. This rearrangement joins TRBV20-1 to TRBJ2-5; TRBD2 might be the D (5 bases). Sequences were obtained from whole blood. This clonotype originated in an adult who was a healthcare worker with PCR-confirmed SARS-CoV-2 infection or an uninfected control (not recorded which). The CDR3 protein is CSARVMIVREGIGETQYF. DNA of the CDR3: TGCAGTGCTAGAGTTATGATTGTCCGTGAGGGAATCGGCGAGACCCAGTACTTC.